Here is one T cell receptor beta chain with its context. Its antigen is undetermined. In germline, CDR1 is MDHEN, CDR2 SYDVKM. The V segment lost 6 bases and the J segment 3 bases; nucleotides outside the gene matches: 7. This CDR3 is built from 15 residues. TCRdb itself ran the reads through MiXCR, one entry per CDR3 protein. The sample carries fewer than 350,000 distinct CDR3 sequences, roughly 17% recorded once. The data derive from a study of T cell repertoires in cytomegalovirus infection. About the study: Public signatures in TCR beta pointed to CMV infection and matching HLA type. Findings of the study overall: What dominated the ex vivo response were HLA-C-restricted CMV-specific TCR beta clonotypes.

V gene TRBV28 combines with J gene TRBJ1-2; TRBD1 matches 10 bases. This receptor was taken from a human donor in good health (CMV status not recorded). Some clones in this sample may be carry-over from other donors' samples. Sequenced sample: PBMCs. CDR3 in amino acids: CASSRPGTGDYGYTF. CDR3 in DNA: TGTGCCAGCAGCCGTCCCGGGACAGGGGACTATGGCTACACCTTC.